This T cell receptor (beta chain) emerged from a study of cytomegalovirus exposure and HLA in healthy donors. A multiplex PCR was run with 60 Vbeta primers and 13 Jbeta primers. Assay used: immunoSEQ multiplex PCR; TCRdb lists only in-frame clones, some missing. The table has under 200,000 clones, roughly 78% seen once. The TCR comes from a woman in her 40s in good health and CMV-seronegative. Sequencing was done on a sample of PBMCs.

DNA of the CDR3: TGTGCCAGCAGCGTAAACCCAGGGGCGGACGAGCAGTACTTC. Residues: CASSVNPGADEQYF. J is TRBJ2-5 and V is TRBV9; D is possibly TRBD1 (6 bases). With the DNA end fitting TRBJ2-7 better, the J assignment may be wrong. The CDR3 runs 14 residues. The germline V gene encodes CDR1 SGDLS and CDR2 YYNGEE.